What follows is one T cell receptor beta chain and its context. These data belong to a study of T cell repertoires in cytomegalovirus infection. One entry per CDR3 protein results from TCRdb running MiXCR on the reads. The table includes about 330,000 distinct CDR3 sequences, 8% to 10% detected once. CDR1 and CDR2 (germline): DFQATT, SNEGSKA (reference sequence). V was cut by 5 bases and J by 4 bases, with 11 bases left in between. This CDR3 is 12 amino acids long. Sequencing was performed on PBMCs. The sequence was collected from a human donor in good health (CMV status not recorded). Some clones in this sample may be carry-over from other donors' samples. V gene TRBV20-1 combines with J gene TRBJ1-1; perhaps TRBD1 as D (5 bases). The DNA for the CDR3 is TGCAGTGCTGCATCGGGGGTCACTGAAGCTTTCTTT. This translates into CSAASGVTEAFF.